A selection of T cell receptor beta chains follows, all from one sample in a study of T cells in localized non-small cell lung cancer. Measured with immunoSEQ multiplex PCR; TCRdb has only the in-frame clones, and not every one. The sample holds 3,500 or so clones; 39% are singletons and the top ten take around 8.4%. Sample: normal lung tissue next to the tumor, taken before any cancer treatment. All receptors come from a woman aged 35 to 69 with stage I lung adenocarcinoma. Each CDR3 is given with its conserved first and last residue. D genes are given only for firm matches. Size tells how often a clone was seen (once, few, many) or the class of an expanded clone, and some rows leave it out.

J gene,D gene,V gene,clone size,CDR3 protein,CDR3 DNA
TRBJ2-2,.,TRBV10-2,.,CASSESTAIYTGELFF,TGCGCCAGCAGTGAGTCGACCGCCATTTACACCGGGGAGCTGTTTTTT
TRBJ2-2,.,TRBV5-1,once,CASSLEGTTNTGELFF,TGCGCCAGCAGCTTGGAGGGGACCACGAACACCGGGGAGCTGTTTTTT
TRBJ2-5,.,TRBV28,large,CASRPPSGTQYF,TGTGCCAGCAGACCCCCCTCGGGGACCCAGTACTTC
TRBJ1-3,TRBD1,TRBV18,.,CASSRTGTELSGNTIYF,TGTGCCAGCTCACGGACCGGGACAGAACTCTCTGGAAACACCATATATTTT
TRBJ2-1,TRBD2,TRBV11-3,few,CASSLVLAGGEQFF,TGTGCCAGCAGCTTAGTTCTAGCGGGAGGGGAGCAGTTCTTC
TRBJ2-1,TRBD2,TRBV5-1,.,CASRLTSGHNEQFF,TGCGCCAGCAGACTGACTAGCGGACACAATGAGCAGTTCTTC
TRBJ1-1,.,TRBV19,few,CATRHLNTEAFF,TGTGCCACCAGACATCTCAACACTGAAGCTTTCTTT
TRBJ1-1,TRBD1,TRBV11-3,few,CASSGGQVGTEAFF,TGTGCCAGCAGCGGGGGACAGGTAGGCACTGAAGCTTTCTTT
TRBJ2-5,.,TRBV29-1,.,CSVVADRSDNGRGLYRETQYF,TGCAGCGTTGTAGCGGATCGATCGGATAATGGCAGGGGGTTGTATCGAGAGACCCAGTACTTC
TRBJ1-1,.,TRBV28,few,CASSPTNTEAFF,TGTGCCAGCAGTCCGACGAACACTGAAGCTTTCTTT
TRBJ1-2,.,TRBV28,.,CASSSLGGSTYGYTF,TGTGCCAGCAGTTCCCTCGGGGGAAGTACCTATGGCTACACCTTC
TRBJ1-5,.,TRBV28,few,CASSYGPIQPQHF,TGTGCCAGCAGCTACGGACCGATCCAGCCCCAGCATTTT
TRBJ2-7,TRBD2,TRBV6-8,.,CAISVGGGTYEQYF,TGTGCCATCAGTGTCGGGGGGGGGACCTACGAGCAGTACTTC
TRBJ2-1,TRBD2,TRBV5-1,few,CASSLYGGDNEQFF,TGCGCCAGCAGCCTGTATGGGGGGGACAATGAGCAGTTCTTC
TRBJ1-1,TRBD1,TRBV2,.,CASSEGQGNEAFF,TGTGCCAGCAGTGAGGGACAGGGAAATGAAGCTTTCTTT
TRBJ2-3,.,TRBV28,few,CASTSRNADTQYF,TGTGCCAGCACCTCTCGAAACGCAGATACGCAGTATTTT
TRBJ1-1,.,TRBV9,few,CASLETKGTITEAFF,TGTGCCAGCCTGGAGACCAAGGGGACAATCACTGAAGCTTTCTTT
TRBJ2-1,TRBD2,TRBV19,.,CASSIGTSGSNEQFF,TGTGCCAGTAGTATAGGGACTAGCGGGAGCAATGAGCAGTTCTTC
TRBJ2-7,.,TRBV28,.,CASSLSGAVHEQYF,TGTGCCAGCAGTTTATCAGGGGCGGTGCACGAGCAGTACTTC
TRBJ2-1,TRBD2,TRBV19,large,CASSATSGTYNEQFF,TGTGCCAGTAGTGCGACTAGCGGAACCTACAATGAGCAGTTCTTC
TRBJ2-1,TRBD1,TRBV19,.,CASRRTGDFDEQFF,TGTGCCAGTAGGCGGACAGGGGATTTCGATGAGCAGTTCTTC
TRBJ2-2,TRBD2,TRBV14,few,CASSLTLSGMDTGELFF,TGTGCCAGCAGCTTAACACTTAGCGGGATGGACACCGGGGAGCTGTTTTTT
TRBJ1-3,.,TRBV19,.,CASTRGGSGNTIYF,TGTGCCAGTACTCGAGGGGGCTCTGGAAACACCATATATTTT
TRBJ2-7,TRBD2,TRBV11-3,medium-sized,CASSAPGLAGFYEQYF,TGTGCCAGCAGCGCGCCGGGACTAGCGGGATTCTACGAGCAGTACTTC
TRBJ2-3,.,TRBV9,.,CASSAYLGATDTQYF,TGTGCCAGCAGCGCCTACCTGGGGGCCACAGATACGCAGTATTTT
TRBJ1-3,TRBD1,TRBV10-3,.,CATRDRAYSGNTIYF,TGTGCCACCCGTGACAGGGCCTACTCTGGAAACACCATATATTTT
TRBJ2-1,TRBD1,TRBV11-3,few,CASSLQQGEYNEQFF,TGTGCCAGCAGCTTACAGCAGGGGGAGTACAATGAGCAGTTCTTC
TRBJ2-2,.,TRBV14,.,CASSHLAGELFF,TGTGCCAGCAGCCATTTAGCCGGGGAGCTGTTTTTT
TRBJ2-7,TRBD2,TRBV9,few,CASTAIAGYNEQYF,TGTGCCAGCACCGCGATAGCGGGTTACAACGAGCAGTACTTC
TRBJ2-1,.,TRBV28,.,CASDTNNNEQFF,TGTGCCAGCGATACAAACAACAATGAGCAGTTCTTC
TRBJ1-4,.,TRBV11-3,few,CASSPAGRNEKLFF,TGTGCCAGCAGCCCCGCCGGGAGGAATGAAAAACTGTTTTTT
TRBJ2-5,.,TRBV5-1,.,CASSLLSGQETQYF,TGCGCCAGCAGCTTGCTTAGCGGCCAAGAGACCCAGTACTTC
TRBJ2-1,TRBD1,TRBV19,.,CASSITQGVGNEQFF,TGTGCCAGTAGTATAACACAGGGGGTCGGCAATGAGCAGTTCTTC
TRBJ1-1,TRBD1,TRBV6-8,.,CASSRQGANTEAFF,TGTGCCAGCAGTCGACAGGGGGCGAACACTGAAGCTTTCTTT
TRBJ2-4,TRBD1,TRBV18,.,CASSPRDRGHDIQYF,TGTGCCAGCTCACCGAGAGACAGGGGGCATGACATTCAGTACTTC
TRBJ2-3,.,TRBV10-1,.,CASSMTNTDTQYF,TGCGCCAGCAGCATGACCAACACAGATACGCAGTATTTT
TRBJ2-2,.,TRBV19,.,CASSVQGRTTGELFF,TGTGCCAGTAGTGTCCAGGGGAGGACCACCGGGGAGCTGTTTTTT
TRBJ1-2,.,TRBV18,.,CASSPDSGGRADGYTF,TGTGCCAGCTCGCCAGACTCAGGAGGAAGGGCAGATGGCTACACCTTC
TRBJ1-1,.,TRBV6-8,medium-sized,CASSAGPAGAEAFF,TGTGCCAGCAGTGCCGGCCCCGCCGGGGCTGAAGCTTTCTTT
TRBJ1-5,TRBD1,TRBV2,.,CATSKGTGGNQPQHF,TGTGCCACCAGCAAGGGGACAGGGGGTAATCAGCCCCAGCATTTT
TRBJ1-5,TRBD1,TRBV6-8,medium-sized,CASSSRQGKDQPQHF,TGTGCCAGCAGTTCCCGACAGGGGAAAGATCAGCCCCAGCATTTT
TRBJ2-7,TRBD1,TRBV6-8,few,CASSPTGTGGYEQYF,TGTGCCAGCAGTCCGACTGGGACAGGGGGTTACGAGCAGTACTTC
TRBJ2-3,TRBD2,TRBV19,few,CASSIGTSGDGSTDTQYF,TGTGCCAGTAGTATTGGGACTAGCGGGGATGGGAGCACAGATACGCAGTATTTT
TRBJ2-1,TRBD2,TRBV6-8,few,CAILVGAGVNNEQFF,TGTGCCATACTGGTTGGGGCGGGAGTAAACAATGAGCAGTTCTTC
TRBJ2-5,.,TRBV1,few,CASSQGLAGVETQYF,TGCGCCAGCAGCCAAGGGCTAGCGGGAGTAGAGACCCAGTACTTC
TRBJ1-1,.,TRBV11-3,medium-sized,CASSQRQFQLARAFF,TGTGCCAGCAGCCAAAGACAGTTCCAGCTGGCACGGGCTTTCTTT
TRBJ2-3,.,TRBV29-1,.,CSGSSGELTDTQYF,TGCAGCGGAAGCTCAGGGGAGCTAACAGATACGCAGTATTTT
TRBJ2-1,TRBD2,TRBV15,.,CATTPGASGYNEQFF,TGTGCCACCACCCCCGGGGCTAGCGGATACAATGAGCAGTTCTTC
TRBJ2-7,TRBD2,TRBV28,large,CASTKRGRYEQYF,TGTGCCAGCACCAAGCGGGGCCGCTACGAGCAGTACTTC
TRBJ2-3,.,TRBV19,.,CASSIQGRGDTQYF,TGTGCCAGTAGTATTCAGGGGAGGGGAGATACGCAGTATTTT
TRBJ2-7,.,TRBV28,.,CASSFGATTYEQYF,TGTGCCAGCAGTTTTGGCGCAACTACCTACGAGCAGTACTTC
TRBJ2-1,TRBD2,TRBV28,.,CASSPPREGNEQFF,TGTGCCAGCAGTCCCCCGCGGGAGGGCAATGAGCAGTTCTTC
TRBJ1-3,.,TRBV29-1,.,CSVVSYSGNTIYF,TGCAGCGTTGTAAGTTATTCCGGAAACACCATATATTTT
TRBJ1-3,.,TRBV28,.,CASREGYSSGNTIYF,TGTGCCAGCAGAGAGGGGTACAGCTCTGGAAACACCATATATTTT
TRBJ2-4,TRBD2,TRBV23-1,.,CASSPSGSAIQYF,TGCGCCAGCAGCCCTAGCGGGAGTGCCATTCAGTACTTC